These T cell receptor beta chains were read from a single sample in a study of shared clonotypes between healthy human individuals. Sequencing was performed with immunoSEQ multiplex PCR; in TCRdb, only in-frame clones are kept and a portion is missing. The data show roughly 2.1 million clones, 93% seen once. Sequencing was done on a sample of naive CD8+ T cells from PBMCs. These receptor sequences come from a man younger than 35 in good health. Some clones in this sample may be carry-over from other donors' samples. CDR3s include the opening cysteine and the closing phenylalanine or tryptophan. Fields, in order: J gene, V gene, CDR3 protein.

TRBJ2-7 TRBV13 CASSLQSGWEQYF
TRBJ2-1 TRBV9 CASSARTGGYGNEQFF
TRBJ2-7 TRBV25-1 CASSTGTGSEQYF
TRBJ1-4 TRBV9 CASSPSSPDSTTNEKLFF
TRBJ2-7 TRBV29-1 CSVPNPGLSGEQYF
TRBJ1-5 TRBV19 CASSTGNQPQHF
TRBJ1-2 TRBV15 CATSAGGPIRYGYTF
TRBJ1-1 TRBV19 CASSMFQNTEAFF
TRBJ1-1 TRBV28 CASSIRATEAFF
TRBJ2-7 TRBV27 CASSLLASGIIYEQYF
TRBJ2-3 TRBV30 CAWSSLGSTDTQYF
TRBJ2-7 TRBV5-1 CASSWSGQAAFTYEQYF
TRBJ2-2 TRBV19 CASSIWGTPTGELFF
TRBJ2-7 TRBV13 CASTTGDISYEQYF
TRBJ2-7 TRBV6-1 CASSYTGNPAYEQYF
TRBJ1-2 TRBV28 CASSLTRTGGIYGYTF
TRBJ2-5 TRBV7-2 CASSLAVGGLGETQYF
TRBJ2-1 TRBV29-1 CSVGAGAYGNEQFF
TRBJ2-3 TRBV27 CASSLLIEDTQYF
TRBJ1-2 TRBV27 CASSLSQGAHYGYTF
TRBJ1-5 TRBV27 CASSLVGDNQPQHF
TRBJ2-1 TRBV4-2 CASSQEPSGGGYNEQFF
TRBJ2-1 TRBV5-1 CASSLVWESSYNEQFF
TRBJ2-7 TRBV29-1 CSVLRQGTYEQYF
TRBJ1-2 TRBV4-1 CASSQDRGLGYGHTF
TRBJ2-7 TRBV5-1 CASSLWGYEQYF
TRBJ2-7 TRBV27 CASMGGSYEQYF
TRBJ2-1 TRBV4-1 CASSQDRGLAAYNEQFF
TRBJ2-1 TRBV19 CASGLAGSSYNEQFF
TRBJ1-5 TRBV27 CASSFAQSNQPQHF
TRBJ2-5 TRBV7-7 CASSLLLRETQYF
TRBJ2-7 TRBV27 CASRVLAHSYEQYF
TRBJ2-3 TRBV28 CASSLSAGGQADTQYF
TRBJ1-4 TRBV7-9 CASSPPGGETEKLFF
TRBJ1-2 TRBV14 CASSQYSIDGYTF
TRBJ2-3 TRBV19 CASSERELDTQYF
TRBJ2-1 TRBV7-9 CASSLTSGSDEQFF
TRBJ1-5 TRBV28 CASEQGHYSNQPQHF
TRBJ2-1 TRBV2 CASSGGPWDSSYNEQFF
TRBJ1-2 TRBV7-9 CASSPAGGVNYGYTF
TRBJ1-1 TRBV27 CASKFLSGTGFAEAFF
TRBJ1-4 TRBV7-9 CASSLVGTGANEKLFF
TRBJ2-2 TRBV6-5 CASSPFFSGELFF
TRBJ1-5 TRBV27 CASSPDGPNQPQHF
TRBJ2-1 TRBV4-1 CASSQSSLRSYNEQFF
TRBJ1-2 TRBV28 CASSLYRGSDYGYTF
TRBJ2-7 TRBV27 CASRIAGGPYEQYF
TRBJ2-5 TRBV7-9 CASSLAQGGLETQYF
TRBJ1-1 TRBV9 CASSPELVGEVAEAFF
TRBJ2-7 TRBV27 CASSGNYEQYF
TRBJ2-6 TRBV2 CASSTRDYPGANVLTF
TRBJ2-7 TRBV4-3 CASSQRDGTYEQYF
TRBJ1-1 TRBV27 CASSSLPRGLNTEAFF
TRBJ1-1 TRBV7-9 CASSPLGQTMNTEAFF
TRBJ2-7 TRBV4-3 CASRGSGQPQSYEQYF
TRBJ2-5 TRBV28 CASRRGLALPGETQYF
TRBJ2-7 TRBV7-8 CASSLERGSYEQYF
TRBJ2-1 TRBV6-1 CASSEAGFTWQGADEQFF
TRBJ1-4 TRBV11-1 CASSLSGTGGEKLFF
TRBJ1-1 TRBV5-1 CASSPSTENTEAFF